The clone carrying this T cell receptor beta chain was seen more than once but under ten times. With constant-segment primers, 5'RACE yielded cDNA libraries of TCR alpha and TCR beta that carried sample barcodes and UMIs. Using its own MiXCR run on the 5' RACE reads, TCRdb lists one record per CDR3 protein. The sample lists a few hundred thousand distinct CDR3 sequences, around 15% occurring once. CDR3 length equals 18 residues. Looked up from germline, CDR1 is SGHTA and CDR2 is FQGNSA. V trimming: 1 base; J trimming: 6 bases; junction bases outside the gene matches: 15. These data belong to a study of T-cell memory formation after mild COVID-19. In the study overall: Among the donors, TCR clusters were largely specific to each donor.

Input material: PBMCs or a T cell subset sorted from them (not recorded which). The TCR comes from a young man who had mild COVID-19 (a few samples of this study predate the infection). Cell type and time point are not known. The chain couples TRBV7-2 to TRBJ2-1; the match to TRBD1 covers 7 bases. The CDR3 sequence is CASSLETGRGSIRNEQFF. In nucleotides, the CDR3 is TGTGCCAGCAGCTTAGAGACAGGGAGAGGATCGATCCGCAATGAGCAGTTCTTC.